The clone carrying this T cell receptor beta chain was seen a single time. These data come from a study of blood T cell repertoires in COVID-19. Study as a whole: The analysed material was cDNA or gDNA that came from T cells, B-cell-depleted T cells, or PBMCs.

Profiling relied on immunoSEQ multiplex PCR, and the TCRdb table lists in-frame clones only, not all of them. This table has roughly 52,000 clones, over 75% appearing once. This TCR was recovered from a human donor in a cohort sampled during active COVID-19. The sequenced material came from peripheral blood.

This CDR3 is CASSYTGGYSGELFF. The CDR3 nucleotides are TGTGCCAGCAGTTACACAGGGGGTTACTCCGGGGAGCTGTTTTTT. The V and J genes are TRBV6-2 or TRBV6-3 and TRBJ2-2; TRBD1 agrees at 8 bases. Trimming removed 2 bases from V and 6 bases from J; junction bases left unmatched: 5. CDR1 is MNHEY, CDR2 SVGEGT, per germline. The CDR3 runs 15 residues.